This T cell receptor (beta chain) emerged from a study of control samples from healthy donors and cancer patients. Trimming removed 1 base from V and 8 bases from J, with 11 bases in between. This CDR3 has 13 amino acids. CDR1 is SGHAT and CDR2 is FQNNGV in the germline V gene. TCRdb keeps only in-frame clones here, not all; method: immunoSEQ multiplex PCR. The sample yields some 67,000 clones, approximately 87% seen once. The rearrangement joins TRBV11-2 to TRBJ1-2; D is unclear. The sequence was collected from a woman between 50 and 59 years old with head and neck cancer. The sequenced sample consisted of PBMCs. The CDR3 DNA sequence: TGTGCCAGCAGCTTAGGAGTTCCACAGGGCTACACCTTC. Translating gives CASSLGVPQGYTF.